This entry lists 30 T cell receptor beta chains sequenced from one sample in a study of cytomegalovirus exposure and HLA in healthy donors. Primers: 60 Vbeta forward and 13 Jbeta reverse. This table comes from immunoSEQ multiplex PCR, and its TCRdb copy is limited to in-frame clones, with some not included. This sample has under 150,000 clones, with 75% to 85% found just once. Sequenced: PBMCs. These receptors all come from a man in his fifties in good health and CMV-seronegative.

The chain joins TRBV7-8 to TRBJ1-3; D may be TRBD1 (5 bases). The CDR3 is 17 amino acids. The V gene's germline CDR1 is SGHVS and CDR2 FQNEAQ. V was clipped by 2 bases and J by 0 bases, with 14 bases between them. The CDR3 DNA reads TGTGCCAGCAGCTTACAAATAGACAGTTTCTCTGGAAACACCATATATTTT. Translating gives CASSLQIDSFSGNTIYF.

The table lists this clone with a few counts. This chain joins TRBV5-1 and TRBJ2-3, with 7 bases matching TRBD1. This CDR3 is 14 amino acids long. The V and J ends lost 2 bases and 5 bases, in that order; junction bases with no gene match: 5. The germline V gene has CDR1 SGHRS and CDR2 YFSETQ. CDR3 sequence (DNA): TGCGCCAGCAGCTTCGACAGGGTAGGAGATACGCAGTATTTT. It translates to CASSFDRVGDTQYF.

This clone was counted a single time. This rearrangement joins TRBV4-2 to TRBJ2-7; 8 nucleotides line up with TRBD1. CDR3 length: 14 residues. The germline gives CDR1 LGHNA, CDR2 YNFKEQ. The junction had 4 bases not matched to a gene; V was cut back by 4 bases and J by 2 bases. CDR3: CASSLGQAAYEQYF. The DNA for the CDR3 is TGTGCCAGCAGCCTGGGACAGGCGGCCTACGAGCAGTACTTC.

V gene TRBV6-1 combines with J gene TRBJ1-5; the match to TRBD1 covers 8 bases. CDR1 is MNHNS, CDR2 SASEGT, per germline. The CDR3 is made up of 14 amino acids. V lost 4 bases and J lost 6; bases outside the gene matches: 5. CDR3 sequence (DNA): TGTGCCAGCAGTGTTGGGACAGGTCCTCAGCCCCAGCATTTT. Translation gives CASSVGTGPQPQHF.

The chain combines TRBV5-1 with TRBJ1-3, with a weak D call TRBD1 (5 bases). Per germline, CDR1 SGHRS and CDR2 YFSETQ. The CDR3 loop spans 14 amino acids. Trimming removed 4 bases at V and 1 base at J, with 9 bases between. CDR3 coding DNA: TGCGCCAGCAGCCTGGGACTTTCTGGAAACACCATATATTTT. Amino acids: CASSLGLSGNTIYF.

V and J are TRBV11-2 and TRBJ1-4; perhaps TRBD1 as D (6 bases). Deletions cut 5 bases from V and 0 bases from J, with 10 bases between. The CDR3 sequence is 15 residues long. The germline gives CDR1 SGHAT, CDR2 FQNNGV. The CDR3 region has the DNA TGTGCCAGCAGCGCCGGGACAACAACTAATGAAAAACTGTTTTTT. This codes for CASSAGTTTNEKLFF.

The rearrangement links TRBV7-6 to TRBJ2-1; 11 bases match TRBD2. The V and J ends lost 5 bases and 7 bases, in that order; junction bases with no gene match: 10. The germline gives CDR1 SGHVS, CDR2 FNYEAQ. The CDR3 extends over 16 amino acids. CDR3 DNA: TGTGCCAGCAGCACACTAGCGGGGGCCTCTTGGAATGAGCAGTTCTTC. Amino acid sequence: CASSTLAGASWNEQFF.

V usage is TRBV5-8 and J usage is TRBJ2-1, with 12 bases lining up with TRBD2. CDR1 SGHTS and CDR2 YDEGEE come from the germline V gene. The CDR3 contains 16 residues. V shed 4 bases and J 7 bases; nucleotides not matched to a gene: 9. CDR3 protein: CASSRPGLAGYNEQFF. The CDR3, as DNA: TGTGCCAGCAGCCGGCCGGGACTAGCGGGTTATAATGAGCAGTTCTTC. The variable domain in full, with the rest retrieved from reference TRBV5-8 and TRBJ2-1, is EAGVTQSPTHLIKTRGQQATLRCSPISGHTSVYWYQQALGLGLQFLLWYDEGEERNRGNFPPRFSGRQFPNYSSELNVNALELEDSALYLCASSRPGLAGYNEQFFGPGTRLTVL.

The chain has TRBV7-6 and TRBJ2-7, with D uncertain. Trimming stripped 1 base from V and 2 bases from J, with 15 bases between. Germline V gene data show CDR1 as SGHVS and CDR2 as FNYEAQ. The CDR3 is 16 amino acids. CDR3 protein: CASSLGASITTYEQYF. The CDR3 region has the DNA TGTGCCAGCAGCTTAGGCGCGAGCATTACTACCTACGAGCAGTACTTC.

The chain links TRBV12-5 to TRBJ2-5; TRBD2 might be the D (6 bases). Deletions cut 1 base from V and 5 bases from J, with 11 bases between. The CDR3 runs 14 residues. Germline V gene sequence: CDR1 LGHNT, CDR2 FRNRAP. CDR3 nucleotide sequence: TGTGCTAGTGGTTTGGGGGGTGGAGGGGAGACCCAGTACTTC. It is translated as CASGLGGGGETQYF.

This rearrangement joins TRBV27 to TRBJ2-7; 9 positions match TRBD1. With 5 bases clipped from V and 1 base from J, the junction kept 6 bases outside the gene matches. The CDR3 sequence is 15 residues long. The germline CDR1 and CDR2 sequences are MNHEY and SMNVEV (reference sequence). The DNA of the CDR3 is TGTGCCAGCAGTAGCCCGGGGACAGGGTCCTACGAGCAGTACTTC. It translates to CASSSPGTGSYEQYF.

This clone was seen a handful of times. The rearrangement links TRBV5-1 to TRBJ2-3; TRBD1 matches 9 bases. Germline-derived CDR1 and CDR2 are SGHRS and YFSETQ. CDR3 length: 18 amino acids. Trimming removed 4 bases from V and 2 bases from J; junction bases left unmatched: 14. The CDR3 DNA is TGCGCCAGCAGCCCTGAACGGGGGACAGGGAAACTCACAGATACGCAGTATTTT. Translation: CASSPERGTGKLTDTQYF.

V and J are TRBV5-8 and TRBJ2-7; TRBD1 agrees at 9 bases. The junction had 5 bases not matched to a gene; V was cut back by 3 bases and J by 10 bases. This CDR3 has 12 amino acids. Per germline, CDR1 SGHTS and CDR2 YDEGEE. The CDR3 DNA is TGTGCCAGCAGCTCGAGGACAGGGGATCAGTACTTC. It is translated as CASSSRTGDQYF.

This clone was recorded only once. The rearrangement links TRBV19 to TRBJ2-7, with 8 bases aligning to TRBD1. The CDR3 sequence is 15 residues long. V dropped 5 bases and J dropped 5; count of bases not matched to a gene: 11. Germline CDR1 and CDR2: LNHDA and SQIVND (reference sequence). The CDR3 DNA follows: TGTGCCAGTAGTCCCAGGACAGGGAAACCCCACGAGCAGTACTTC. It is translated as CASSPRTGKPHEQYF.

In this sample, this clone turned up a few times. J is TRBJ1-4 and V is TRBV7-9, with 8 bases lining up with TRBD1. Germline loops: CDR1 SEHNR, CDR2 FQNEAQ (reference sequence). The CDR3 length is 19 residues. The V and J ends lost 4 bases and 5 bases, in that order; junction bases with no gene match: 18. In DNA form, the CDR3 reads TGTGCCAGCAGCTCAAATCTCAGGTTTACCGGGACAGGAAATGAAAAACTGTTTTTT. It specifies CASSSNLRFTGTGNEKLFF.

This chain connects TRBV7-9 to TRBJ1-1; D remains unclear. The V gene's germline CDR1 is SEHNR and CDR2 FQNEAQ (reference sequence). The V gene lost 5 bases and the J gene lost 11 bases, with 12 bases spanning the gap. The CDR3 is 11 amino acids. CDR3 nucleotides: TGTGCCAGCAGCCATTACTCCTGGGCTTTCTTT. It yields the protein CASSHYSWAFF.

CDR3 nucleotides: TGTGCCAGCAGCCTTGGCCCGGGGGCCAAAAACATTCAGTACTTC. Translating gives CASSLGPGAKNIQYF. The rearrangement uses TRBV4-2 and TRBJ2-4; possible D gene TRBD2, 5 bases. Germline V lookup: CDR1 LGHNA, CDR2 YNFKEQ. Between the trimmed V and J ends, which lost 4 bases and 1 base, there was a span of 11 bases. There are 15 residues in the CDR3.

This rearrangement joins TRBV29-1 to TRBJ2-3; no clear D. The germline V gene encodes CDR1 SQVTM and CDR2 ANQGSEA. The ends were cut back, 4 bases at V and 2 bases at J, with 10 bases in the middle. CDR3 length: 13 residues. CDR3 DNA sequence: TGCAGCGTTGGCCAGATTCTCACAGATACGCAGTATTTT. It encodes CSVGQILTDTQYF.

The chain joins TRBV18 to TRBJ2-5; perhaps TRBD2 as D (5 bases). V shed 4 bases and J shed 5 bases, with 14 bases lying between them. The CDR3 extends over 14 amino acids. Germline CDR1 and CDR2: KGHSH and LQKENI. CDR3 region: CASSRRDGVETQYF. The CDR3 DNA reads TGTGCCAGCTCACGACGAGACGGGGTGGAGACCCAGTACTTC.

CDR3 in DNA: TGCAGCGTATTAGTCGAGTTCTACAATGAGCAGTTCTTC. Its protein is CSVLVEFYNEQFF. The chain links TRBV29-1 to TRBJ2-1; D is unclear. This CDR3 region has 13 residues. Germline V CDR1 and CDR2: SQVTM, ANQGSEA. V gave up 6 bases and J gave up 3 bases, with 12 bases separating them.

V is TRBV7-6 and J is TRBJ1-5; D ambiguous. V shed 2 bases and J shed 7 bases, with 12 bases lying between them. Germline-derived CDR1 and CDR2 are SGHVS and FNYEAQ. This CDR3 has 14 residues. This CDR3 reads CASSLSGVRQPQHF. The CDR3, as DNA: TGTGCCAGCAGCTTATCCGGGGTAAGGCAGCCCCAGCATTTT.

This sequence joins TRBV6-6 and TRBJ1-5; TRBD1 aligns across 10 bases. This CDR3 has 14 amino acids. V shed 5 bases and J 4 bases; nucleotides not matched to a gene: 2. The germline gives CDR1 MNHNY, CDR2 SVGAGI (reference sequence). DNA of the CDR3: TGTGCCAGCAGTAGGACAGGGGGGAATCAGCCCCAGCATTTT. Amino acids: CASSRTGGNQPQHF.

This rearrangement joins TRBV7-9 to TRBJ2-5, with 7 bases aligning to TRBD2. Germline V lookup: CDR1 SEHNR, CDR2 FQNEAQ (reference sequence). The CDR3 spans 17 residues. The J segment lost 5 bases and the V segment lost 1 base, leaving 13 bases of the junction unmatched. In DNA, the CDR3 is TGTGCCAGCAGCTTAGATTCCCGGACATTCGGGAGGGAGACCCAGTACTTC. This sequence encodes CASSLDSRTFGRETQYF.

This chain links TRBV2 with TRBJ1-1; weak D call: TRBD1 (5 bases). Germline V gene data show CDR1 as SNHLY and CDR2 as FYNNEI. CDR3 length: 17 amino acids. V dropped 5 bases and J dropped 0 bases, with 19 bases sitting between them. The DNA for the CDR3 is TGTGCCAGCAGTTACCTCCAAGCCACAGGTATGAACACTGAAGCTTTCTTT. Translated, it gives CASSYLQATGMNTEAFF. Full variable domain (missing parts from reference TRBV2 and TRBJ1-1): EPEVTQTPSHQVTQMGQEVILRCVPISNHLYFYWYRQILGQKVEFLVSFYNNEISEKSEIFDDQFSVERPDGSNFTLKIRSTKLEDSAMYFCASSYLQATGMNTEAFFGQGTRLTVV.

The chain carries TRBV25-1 and TRBJ2-3, with D maybe TRBD2 (6 bases). Trimming left V 7 bases short and J 1 base short, with 18 bases between. Germline V gives CDR1 MGHDK, CDR2 SYGVNS. The CDR3 totals 16 residues. CDR3 bases: TGTGCCAGCACCGAGGGGTGGGGGGAGGGCACAGATACGCAGTATTTT. It yields the protein CASTEGWGEGTDTQYF.

This chain connects TRBV18 to TRBJ1-6; 7 positions match TRBD1. Germline lookup yields CDR1 KGHSH and CDR2 LQKENI. The trim removed 4 bases at V and 6 bases at J, leaving 6 bases unmatched. The CDR3 has 15 amino acids. The CDR3, as DNA: TGTGCCAGCTCACTGCGACAGGGACCTAATTCACCCCTCCACTTT. Its protein is CASSLRQGPNSPLHF.

The V and J genes are TRBV7-6 and TRBJ2-7; 9 nucleotides match TRBD1. CDR1 and CDR2 (germline): SGHVS, FNYEAQ. The V and J ends lost 7 bases and 4 bases, in that order; junction bases with no gene match: 14. CDR3 length: 16 residues. CDR3 DNA: TGTGCCAGCACCCGACTCCCGGGACAGGGAGAGTACGAGCAGTACTTC. Translation: CASTRLPGQGEYEQYF.

In this sample, this clone turned up once. The chain employs TRBV6-4 and TRBJ1-6, with a tentative D call TRBD1 (5 bases). The CDR3 is made up of 15 amino acids. Deletions cut 7 bases from V and 7 bases from J, with 17 bases between. Germline V gene lookup returns CDR1 MRHNA and CDR2 SNTAGT. CDR3 amino acids: CASKRDSVSNSPLHF. The CDR3 nucleotides read TGTGCCAGCAAGAGGGACTCGGTATCAAATTCACCCCTCCACTTT.

The chain has TRBV30 and TRBJ1-6; D remains unclear. V gave up 4 bases and J gave up 5 bases, with 12 bases separating them. The CDR3 covers 14 residues. CDR1 GTSNPN and CDR2 SVGIG come from the germline V gene (reference sequence). CDR3 amino acids: CAWNTRNNNSPLHF. In DNA form, the CDR3 reads TGTGCCTGGAATACGAGGAACAATAATTCACCCCTCCACTTT. Full variable domain (remainder filled in from reference TRBV30 and TRBJ1-6): SQTIHQWPATLVQPVGSPLSLECTVEGTSNPNLYWYRQAAGRGLQLLFYSVGIGQISSEVPQNLSASRPQDRQFILSSKKLLLSDSGFYLCAWNTRNNNSPLHFGNGTRLTVT.

The chain employs TRBV5-6 and TRBJ1-1; TRBD1 matches 10 bases. The germline gives CDR1 SGHDT, CDR2 YYEEEE. J was trimmed by 4 bases and V by 3 bases; bases with no gene match: 0. The CDR3 consists of 13 residues. CDR3 sequence reads: CASSWTGGTEAFF. CDR3 coding DNA: TGTGCCAGCAGCTGGACAGGGGGCACTGAAGCTTTCTTT.